Each of the 21 T cell receptor beta chains below was sequenced from the same sample in a study of T cell responses to AZD1222 COVID-19 vaccine. Sequencing was performed with immunoSEQ multiplex PCR; in TCRdb, only in-frame clones are kept and a portion is missing. Of 95,000 to 100,000 clones listed, about 90% are singletons. The sample here was peripheral blood, taken on day 0 of AZD1222 vaccination. These receptors were taken from an adult in good health.

J is TRBJ2-5 and V is TRBV12-5, with D unresolved. Trimming pared 1 base from V and 1 base from J, leaving 4 bases between. Per the germline V gene, CDR1 is LGHNT and CDR2 is FRNRAP. The CDR3 totals 13 residues. CDR3: CASGLGFQETQYF. The CDR3 region has the DNA TGTGCTAGTGGTTTGGGATTCCAAGAGACCCAGTACTTC.

The V gene is TRBV19, the J gene TRBJ2-7; D might be TRBD2 (6 bases). In germline, CDR1 is LNHDA, CDR2 SQIVND (reference sequence). With 8 bases removed from V and 6 bases from J, the gap between germline ends came to 23 bases. The CDR3 consists of 15 residues. The CDR3 DNA is TGTGCCAGTGGCCCTACTGCGGGGATGATCGCCGAGCAGTACTTC. Translating it yields CASGPTAGMIAEQYF.

V usage is TRBV19 and J usage is TRBJ1-6, with 7 bases matching TRBD1. The junction had 11 bases not matched to a gene; V was cut back by 6 bases and J by 9 bases. The germline V gene has CDR1 LNHDA and CDR2 SQIVND (reference sequence). This CDR3 is built from 15 residues. The CDR3 DNA reads as TGTGCCAGTAGCTCAGGGGGACAAAGTCGTTCACCCCTCCACTTT. Its translation is CASSSGGQSRSPLHF.

The gene calls are TRBV30 and TRBJ1-1; a possible D gene is TRBD1 (6 bases). The germline gives CDR1 GTSNPN, CDR2 SVGIG (reference sequence). The CDR3 has 13 residues. V lost 2 bases, J lost 2 bases, and 9 bases lay in between. Written as DNA, the CDR3 is TGTGCCTGGAGTCGGGACATCAACACTGAAGCTTTCTTT. Its protein is CAWSRDINTEAFF.

The chain couples TRBV7-8 to TRBJ2-3, with D unresolved. V lost 3 bases to trimming and J lost 5 bases, with 3 bases between them. Germline V gene lookup returns CDR1 SGHVS and CDR2 FQNEAQ. The length of the CDR3 is 11 residues. This CDR3 reads CASSFIDTQYF. The DNA for the CDR3 is TGTGCCAGCAGCTTTATAGATACGCAGTATTTT.

The CDR3 DNA is TGTGCCACCAGCGCGCGCATCAACCAAGAGACCCAGTACTTC. Translation gives CATSARINQETQYF. This rearrangement joins TRBV15 to TRBJ2-5, with D uncertain. The germline V and J ends were trimmed by 5 bases and 0 bases, with 10 bases remaining between them. Germline loops: CDR1 LNHNV, CDR2 YYDKDF (reference sequence). This CDR3 has 14 amino acids.

V and J are TRBV7-4 and TRBJ1-5; the D gene is possibly TRBD1 (5 bases). V lost 6 bases and J 4 bases, leaving 22 bases between the germline ends. The CDR3 runs to 17 residues. Germline CDR1 is SGHVT and CDR2 is SQSDAQ. CDR3 residues: CASSFSDQRQKNQPQHF. The CDR3 bases are TGTGCCAGCAGTTTTTCCGACCAACGACAGAAAAATCAGCCCCAGCATTTT.

The chain joins TRBV10-3 to TRBJ2-7, with D unclear. The V gene lost 6 bases and the J gene lost 6 bases, with 9 bases spanning the gap. Germline V gene sequence: CDR1 ENHRY, CDR2 SYGVKD. The CDR3 sequence is 11 residues long. The CDR3 spells CAIRPVCEQYF. The CDR3 DNA sequence: TGTGCCATCAGGCCAGTCTGCGAGCAGTACTTC.

This rearrangement joins TRBV19 to TRBJ2-7; 7 positions match TRBD2. This CDR3 comprises 14 residues. Germline trimming cut 2 bases from V and 4 bases from J; bases unmatched to any gene: 5. CDR1 and CDR2 from the germline V gene are LNHDA and SQIVND (reference sequence). CDR3 sequence: CASSIRAGNYEQYF. CDR3 bases: TGTGCCAGTAGTATACGAGCGGGGAATTACGAGCAGTACTTC. The full variable domain, with the rest looked up from reference TRBV19 and TRBJ2-7, is DGGITQSPKYLFRKEGQNVTLSCEQNLNHDAMYWYRQDPGQGLRLIYYSQIVNDFQKGDIAEGYSVSREKKESFPLTVTSAQKNPTAFYLCASSIRAGNYEQYFGPGTRLTVT.

In its sample, this clone was seen once. The chain carries TRBV2 and TRBJ1-2; D is perhaps TRBD1 (6 bases). CDR1 is SNHLY, CDR2 FYNNEI, per germline. The CDR3 is 13 amino acids. V lost 4 bases, J lost 3 bases, and 9 bases lay in between. The CDR3 region is CASSGQDDYGYTF. CDR3 coding DNA: TGTGCCAGCAGTGGACAGGACGACTATGGCTACACCTTC.

The gene calls are TRBV7-2 and TRBJ1-1; D ambiguous. This CDR3 spans 14 amino acids. Germline V lookup: CDR1 SGHTA, CDR2 FQGNSA. The V and J ends lost 1 base and 0 bases respectively, with 6 bases between them. The CDR3 DNA is TGTGCCAGCAGCTTAGGACACCTGAACACTGAAGCTTTCTTT. Translation gives CASSLGHLNTEAFF.

V usage is TRBV9 and J usage is TRBJ2-1; D unresolved. CDR1 and CDR2 (germline): SGDLS, YYNGEE. The CDR3 runs to 13 residues. Trimming shortened V by 0 bases and J by 9 bases, and 10 bases separated the two germline ends. The CDR3 DNA follows: TGTGCCAGCAGCGTAGTATTAGCCGGTGAGCAGTTCTTC. Translating it yields CASSVVLAGEQFF.

As concerns this clone: The junction differs from germline at one of its ends, possibly a read error. The V gene is TRBV5-1, the J gene TRBJ1-2; TRBD1 matches at 8 bases. Germline lookup yields CDR1 SGHRS and CDR2 YFSETQ. The CDR3 runs to 18 residues. The CDR3 region is CASSRRGARDRNNDGYTF. CDR3 nucleotides: TGCGCCAGCAGCCGTCGCGGGGCCCGGGACAGGAATAACGATGGCTACACCTTC.

The chain couples TRBV11-2 to TRBJ2-1, with 7 positions matching TRBD2. Trimming removed 4 bases from V and 6 bases from J; junction bases left unmatched: 9. This CDR3 contains 15 residues. CDR1 and CDR2 (germline): SGHAT, FQNNGV. In DNA form, the CDR3 reads TGTGCCAGCAGCTACCCTAGCGGAGGGGTCAATGAGCAGTTCTTC. This encodes CASSYPSGGVNEQFF.

V gene TRBV5-5 combines with J gene TRBJ1-3; D remains ambiguous. Germline CDR1 is SGHKS and CDR2 is YYEKEE (reference sequence). The V end lost 1 base, the J end lost 0 bases, and 8 bases lay between the germline ends. The CDR3 is 15 residues long. The CDR3 DNA reads TGTGCCAGCAGCTTGATGGGAACCTCTGGAAACACCATATATTTT. Translated, it gives CASSLMGTSGNTIYF.

The V call is TRBV5-8, the J call TRBJ1-1; TRBD1 might be the D (5 bases). V lost 0 bases and J 3 bases, leaving 9 bases between the germline ends. CDR1 is SGHTS, CDR2 YDEGEE, per germline. CDR3 length equals 14 residues. The CDR3 spells CASSLAGGYTEAFF. Written as DNA, the CDR3 is TGTGCCAGCAGCTTGGCCGGGGGGTACACTGAAGCTTTCTTT.

V and J are TRBV6-1 and TRBJ2-7, with a possible D match to TRBD2 (5 bases). Germline V gives CDR1 MNHNS, CDR2 SASEGT. V was cut by 2 bases and J by 6 bases, with 11 bases left in between. The CDR3 contains 13 residues. The CDR3 DNA reads as TGTGCCAGCAGTGAATTTGAGGGTCTCGAGCAGTACTTC. Encoded protein: CASSEFEGLEQYF.

The V and J genes are TRBV5-8 and TRBJ1-3, with TRBD1 matching 9 bases. V shed 4 bases and J 0 bases; nucleotides not matched to a gene: 5. The CDR3 totals 16 residues. The germline V gene encodes CDR1 SGHTS and CDR2 YDEGEE. DNA for the CDR3: TGTGCCAGCAGCGGACAGGGGATACTCTCTGGAAACACCATATATTTT. Translating it yields CASSGQGILSGNTIYF.

V gene TRBV12-3 or TRBV12-4 combines with J gene TRBJ1-2; D ambiguous. Between the trimmed V and J ends, which lost 6 bases and 1 base, there was a span of 9 bases. This CDR3 is 13 amino acids long. The CDR3 DNA follows: TGTGCCAGCAGCCTGACACTTAACTATGGCTACACCTTC. Amino acid sequence: CASSLTLNYGYTF.

CDR3 region: CASSEDNNYGYTF. The DNA for the CDR3 is TGTGCCAGCAGTGAGGATAATAACTATGGCTACACCTTC. This sequence joins TRBV2 and TRBJ1-2; D unresolved. With 3 bases removed from V and 1 base from J, the gap between germline ends came to 6 bases. This CDR3 region has 13 residues. Looked up from germline, CDR1 is SNHLY and CDR2 is FYNNEI.

The V gene is TRBV4-2, the J gene TRBJ1-6; possible D gene TRBD1, 6 bases. The CDR3 has 15 residues. Per the germline V gene, CDR1 is LGHNA and CDR2 is YNFKEQ. Trimming left V 0 bases short and J 7 bases short, with 10 bases between. Written as DNA, the CDR3 is TGTGCCAGCAGCCAAGAGGTGGGGGCCAATTCACCCCTCCACTTT. Residues: CASSQEVGANSPLHF.